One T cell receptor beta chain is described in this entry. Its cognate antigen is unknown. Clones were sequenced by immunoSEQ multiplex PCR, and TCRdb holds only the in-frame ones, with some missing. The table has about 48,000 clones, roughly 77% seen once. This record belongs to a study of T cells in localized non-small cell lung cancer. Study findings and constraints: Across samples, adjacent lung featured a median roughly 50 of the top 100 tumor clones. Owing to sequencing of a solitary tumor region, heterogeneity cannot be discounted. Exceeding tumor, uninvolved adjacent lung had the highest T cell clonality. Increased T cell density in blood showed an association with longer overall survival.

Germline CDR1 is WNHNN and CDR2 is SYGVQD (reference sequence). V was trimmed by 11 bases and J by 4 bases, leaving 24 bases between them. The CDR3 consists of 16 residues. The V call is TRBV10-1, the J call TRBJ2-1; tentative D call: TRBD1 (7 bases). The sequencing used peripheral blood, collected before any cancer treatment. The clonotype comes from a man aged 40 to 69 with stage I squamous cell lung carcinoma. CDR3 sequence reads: CAEGGGASVPYNEQFF. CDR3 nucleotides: TGCGCCGAAGGGGGCGGGGCCTCAGTACCATACAATGAGCAGTTCTTC.